This TCR beta chain was found in a study of T-cell reconstitution after alpha-beta-depleted transplantation in children. Unique molecular identifiers were used in preparing the TCRbeta library. TCRdb re-called the PCR reads with MiXCR, one entry per CDR3 protein. Here the sample spans around 680,000 distinct CDR3 sequences, around a sixth being singletons. Trimming removed 4 bases from V and 2 bases from J; junction bases left unmatched: 8. Germline-derived CDR1 and CDR2 are SGHVS and FQNEAQ. This CDR3 spans 16 amino acids. This clonotype was counted at least ten times. The V and J genes are TRBV7-8 and TRBJ2-3, with 8 positions matching TRBD2. The specimen was PBMCs from the stem cell graft donor, collected from the stem cell graft. This TCR came from a human donor who donated a stem cell graft to a child with acute myeloid leukemia. The CDR3: CASSYRTSPYTDTQYF. The CDR3 region has the DNA TGTGCCAGCAGCTATAGGACTAGCCCCTACACAGATACGCAGTATTTT.